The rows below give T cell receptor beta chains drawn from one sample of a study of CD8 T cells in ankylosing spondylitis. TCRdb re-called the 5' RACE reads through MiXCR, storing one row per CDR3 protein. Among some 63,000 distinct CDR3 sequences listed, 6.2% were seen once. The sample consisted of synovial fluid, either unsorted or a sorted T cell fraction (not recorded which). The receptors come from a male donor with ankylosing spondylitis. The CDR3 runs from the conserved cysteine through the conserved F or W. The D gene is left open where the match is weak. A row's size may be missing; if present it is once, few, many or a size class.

CDR3 DNA: TGTGCCAGCAGGGAAGGCCTAATAGGGAAGGGCTACACCTTC
CDR3 protein: CASREGLIGKGYTF
V gene: TRBV28
J gene: TRBJ1-2
D gene: .
clone size: many

CDR3 DNA: TGCAGTGCTAGAGATGAGACGAACCTCCGGCCCTACGAGCAGTACTTC
CDR3 protein: CSARDETNLRPYEQYF
V gene: TRBV20-1
J gene: TRBJ2-7
D gene: .
clone size: .

CDR3 DNA: TGCGCCAGTCGGCGGGGGGAGTCGTACACCGGGGAGCTGTTTTTT
CDR3 protein: CASRRGESYTGELFF
V gene: TRBV5-1
J gene: TRBJ2-2
D gene: TRBD2
clone size: few

CDR3 DNA: TGTGCCAGCAGCTTAGATCAAACAATCTACGAGCAGTACTTC
CDR3 protein: CASSLDQTIYEQYF
V gene: TRBV11-2
J gene: TRBJ2-7
D gene: .
clone size: many

CDR3 DNA: TGTGCCAGCAGTTTCGGGTCTGCGGTCGGGACTGAAGCTTTCTTT
CDR3 protein: CASSFGSAVGTEAFF
V gene: TRBV12-3/TRBV12-4
J gene: TRBJ1-1
D gene: .
clone size: many

CDR3 DNA: TGCGCCAGCAGTGTCGGTCAGAACAATTCACCCCTCCACTTT
CDR3 protein: CASSVGQNNSPLHF
V gene: TRBV10-1
J gene: TRBJ1-6
D gene: .
clone size: many

CDR3 DNA: TGTGCCAGCAGTACCTCCTCGGGGGCTCGGGAAGAGCAGTACTTC
CDR3 protein: CASSTSSGAREEQYF
V gene: TRBV6-1
J gene: TRBJ2-7
D gene: .
clone size: .

CDR3 DNA: TGTGCCAGCAGTTTAAACATGAACACTGAAGCTTTCTTT
CDR3 protein: CASSLNMNTEAFF
V gene: TRBV27
J gene: TRBJ1-1
D gene: .
clone size: many

CDR3 DNA: TGTGCCAGCAGACGGACAGAGAGCACCGGGGAGCTGTTTTTT
CDR3 protein: CASRRTESTGELFF
V gene: TRBV12-3/TRBV12-4
J gene: TRBJ2-2
D gene: .
clone size: many

CDR3 DNA: TGTGCCAGCAGCTTAATGGGCGGGACCTACGAGCAGTACTTC
CDR3 protein: CASSLMGGTYEQYF
V gene: TRBV7-2
J gene: TRBJ2-7
D gene: .
clone size: medium-sized

CDR3 DNA: TGTGCCAGCAGCTTAGGGGGGGGAAGAAATAGCAATCAGCCCCAGCATTTT
CDR3 protein: CASSLGGGRNSNQPQHF
V gene: TRBV7-8
J gene: TRBJ1-5
D gene: .
clone size: .

CDR3 DNA: TGCGCCAGCAGCTTGGCTCGGGGGGAGTATGGCTACACCTTC
CDR3 protein: CASSLARGEYGYTF
V gene: TRBV5-1
J gene: TRBJ1-2
D gene: .
clone size: .

CDR3 DNA: TGCAGTACCCGGACGGCCTACGAGCAGTACTTC
CDR3 protein: CSTRTAYEQYF
V gene: TRBV20-1
J gene: TRBJ2-7
D gene: .
clone size: few

CDR3 DNA: TGTGCCAGCAGCCAAGGGGCCCTGACAGGGGGCACCTACGAGCAGTACTTC
CDR3 protein: CASSQGALTGGTYEQYF
V gene: TRBV4-2
J gene: TRBJ2-7
D gene: TRBD1
clone size: many

CDR3 DNA: TGTGCCAGCAGTACCCAGGCAGGGGGTCAGCCCCAGCATTTT
CDR3 protein: CASSTQAGGQPQHF
V gene: TRBV12-3/TRBV12-4
J gene: TRBJ1-5
D gene: TRBD1
clone size: many

CDR3 DNA: TGTGCCAGCAGTAACAGGGGTGGCACCTACGAGCAGTACTTC
CDR3 protein: CASSNRGGTYEQYF
V gene: TRBV12-3/TRBV12-4
J gene: TRBJ2-7
D gene: TRBD1
clone size: few

CDR3 DNA: TGTGCCAGCAGTCCCCGATGGGACAGGGGCTCCTACGAGCAGTACTTC
CDR3 protein: CASSPRWDRGSYEQYF
V gene: TRBV6-2/TRBV6-3
J gene: TRBJ2-7
D gene: TRBD1
clone size: .

CDR3 DNA: TGTGCCAGCAGCTTTGAGGGCACTGAAGCTTTCTTT
CDR3 protein: CASSFEGTEAFF
V gene: TRBV5-6
J gene: TRBJ1-1
D gene: .
clone size: .

CDR3 DNA: TGCAGTGCTAGAGATGTAGGCGGGAGGGCCTACAATGAGCAGTTCTTC
CDR3 protein: CSARDVGGRAYNEQFF
V gene: TRBV20-1
J gene: TRBJ2-1
D gene: TRBD2
clone size: .

CDR3 DNA: TGTGCCAGTAGTATTCGACAGAGCAATCAGCCCCAGCATTTT
CDR3 protein: CASSIRQSNQPQHF
V gene: TRBV19
J gene: TRBJ1-5
D gene: .
clone size: .

CDR3 DNA: TGTGCCAGCAGTTATAGCGGGAGTGGGACCGGGGAGCTGTTTTTT
CDR3 protein: CASSYSGSGTGELFF
V gene: TRBV6-5
J gene: TRBJ2-2
D gene: TRBD2
clone size: .

CDR3 DNA: TGTGCCAGTAGTGGCCTTCGGGAGAATGAGCAGTTCTTC
CDR3 protein: CASSGLRENEQFF
V gene: TRBV19
J gene: TRBJ2-1
D gene: .
clone size: many

CDR3 DNA: TGTGCCAGCAGGGCAGCGGGAGGGGGCACCTACGAGCAGTACTTC
CDR3 protein: CASRAAGGGTYEQYF
V gene: TRBV6-1
J gene: TRBJ2-7
D gene: TRBD2
clone size: .

CDR3 DNA: TGCGCCAGCAGCAGGGACAGACCCGAGACCCAGTACTTC
CDR3 protein: CASSRDRPETQYF
V gene: TRBV5-1
J gene: TRBJ2-5
D gene: TRBD1
clone size: .

CDR3 DNA: TGTGCCAGTAGTTACAGCACAGATACGCAGTATTTT
CDR3 protein: CASSYSTDTQYF
V gene: TRBV19
J gene: TRBJ2-3
D gene: .
clone size: few

CDR3 DNA: TGTGCCAGCAGCATTAGCGGGTCCCTCGAGCAGTACTTC
CDR3 protein: CASSISGSLEQYF
V gene: TRBV6-2/TRBV6-3
J gene: TRBJ2-7
D gene: TRBD2
clone size: few

CDR3 DNA: TGTGCCAGCAGCCAGGGGTCACGTAGGGGGATTGAAGCTTTCTTT
CDR3 protein: CASSQGSRRGIEAFF
V gene: TRBV28
J gene: TRBJ1-1
D gene: .
clone size: .

CDR3 DNA: TGTGCCAGCAGTATTCTTGCACAGCAAGTGAACACTGAAGCTTTCTTT
CDR3 protein: CASSILAQQVNTEAFF
V gene: TRBV6-1
J gene: TRBJ1-1
D gene: .
clone size: .

CDR3 DNA: TGTGCCAGCAGCTTAACAGGCCTCTTCAATCAGCCCCAGCATTTT
CDR3 protein: CASSLTGLFNQPQHF
V gene: TRBV7-2
J gene: TRBJ1-5
D gene: .
clone size: medium-sized

CDR3 DNA: TGCGCCAGCAGCGTGGGACAGACTAGCACAGATACGCAGTATTTT
CDR3 protein: CASSVGQTSTDTQYF
V gene: TRBV5-1
J gene: TRBJ2-3
D gene: TRBD1
clone size: .

CDR3 DNA: TGTGCCAGCAGCGTACAAAACGCCCGAGGCTATGGCTACACCTTC
CDR3 protein: CASSVQNARGYGYTF
V gene: TRBV5-4
J gene: TRBJ1-2
D gene: .
clone size: many

CDR3 DNA: TGTGCCAGCAGTTTGGGCGCTATTCGGACCCAGTACTTC
CDR3 protein: CASSLGAIRTQYF
V gene: TRBV12-3/TRBV12-4
J gene: TRBJ2-5
D gene: .
clone size: .

CDR3 DNA: TGTGCCAGCAGCTTAGCGATGTTATGGGGGGGTAGGGATGAGCAGTTCTTC
CDR3 protein: CASSLAMLWGGRDEQFF
V gene: TRBV7-8
J gene: TRBJ2-1
D gene: TRBD2
clone size: many

CDR3 DNA: TGTGCCAGCAGCTTAGAAAGAACAGGCCAAGAGACCCAGTACTTC
CDR3 protein: CASSLERTGQETQYF
V gene: TRBV7-7
J gene: TRBJ2-5
D gene: .
clone size: medium-sized

CDR3 DNA: TGTGCCAGCAGTCAAATAGATACGCAGTATTTT
CDR3 protein: CASSQIDTQYF
V gene: TRBV12-3/TRBV12-4
J gene: TRBJ2-3
D gene: .
clone size: many

CDR3 DNA: TGTGCCATCAGTATCCTAGCGGGGGGTCAAGAGACCCAGTACTTC
CDR3 protein: CAISILAGGQETQYF
V gene: TRBV10-3
J gene: TRBJ2-5
D gene: TRBD2
clone size: .

CDR3 DNA: TGTGCCAGCAGCCCTACTAGCGGGAGCTCCTACGAGCAGTACTTC
CDR3 protein: CASSPTSGSSYEQYF
V gene: TRBV12-3/TRBV12-4
J gene: TRBJ2-7
D gene: TRBD2
clone size: many

CDR3 DNA: TGTGCCAGCAGCCACGGGGTCCCCGGGGAGCTGTTTTTT
CDR3 protein: CASSHGVPGELFF
V gene: TRBV7-3
J gene: TRBJ2-2
D gene: .
clone size: few

CDR3 DNA: TGTGCCAGCCTACCCCCCCTAGCGGGAGTATCGGTAGGTAACAATGAGCAGTTCTTC
CDR3 protein: CASLPPLAGVSVGNNEQFF
V gene: TRBV28
J gene: TRBJ2-1
D gene: TRBD2
clone size: few

CDR3 DNA: TGTGCCAGCAGCCCTGGACATCTCCATAGCAATCAGCCCCAGCATTTT
CDR3 protein: CASSPGHLHSNQPQHF
V gene: TRBV7-3
J gene: TRBJ1-5
D gene: .
clone size: few

CDR3 DNA: TGTGCCAGCTCAAAATCCGGGCAGGGTGGCTCCTATAATTCACCCCTCCACTTT
CDR3 protein: CASSKSGQGGSYNSPLHF
V gene: TRBV7-8
J gene: TRBJ1-6
D gene: .
clone size: many

CDR3 DNA: TGTGCCAGCAGTGAAAGGGCCGCTCTGGAGCAGTACTTC
CDR3 protein: CASSERAALEQYF
V gene: TRBV2
J gene: TRBJ2-7
D gene: .
clone size: many

CDR3 DNA: TGTGCCAGCAGCCCGGACTCGTTCACAGATACGCAGTATTTT
CDR3 protein: CASSPDSFTDTQYF
V gene: TRBV7-3
J gene: TRBJ2-3
D gene: .
clone size: many

CDR3 DNA: TGTGCCAGCAGCTGGGAACAGGGTGTAAAACTGTTTTTT
CDR3 protein: CASSWEQGVKLFF
V gene: TRBV11-2
J gene: TRBJ1-4
D gene: .
clone size: many

CDR3 DNA: TGTGCCAGCGGTTTTGGGGGGACGCAGTATTTT
CDR3 protein: CASGFGGTQYF
V gene: TRBV7-2
J gene: TRBJ2-3
D gene: .
clone size: many

CDR3 DNA: TGTGCCAGCAGCCGGCTGGACTTGCAGCCCCAGCATTTT
CDR3 protein: CASSRLDLQPQHF
V gene: TRBV5-5
J gene: TRBJ1-5
D gene: .
clone size: many